This T cell receptor (beta chain) originates from a study of shared clonotypes between healthy human individuals. Across the whole study: For every donor, three CD4 naive, three CD4 memory, two CD8 naive and one CD8 memory plates were used. General study points: For sorted subsets, rarefaction showed incomplete sequencing despite large depth. Non-shared clonotypes had lower generation probabilities than clonotypes shared by all four sorted-subset donors.

An even split of each subset's genomic DNA across several immunoSEQ plates was performed. Assay: immunoSEQ multiplex PCR; the TCRdb copy retains only in-frame clones and omits some. The sample contains 2 million to 3 million clones, roughly 93% of which appear only once. Comments on this clone: Its antigen is still unknown. An end of the junction does not agree with germline; a read error may underlie this.

The CDR3 consists of 12 residues. Germline loops: CDR1 MDHEN, CDR2 SYDVKM. The sequencing sample was made of naive CD4+ T cells from PBMCs. Stated subset: CD45RA+ positively selected. This sequence joins TRBV28 and TRBJ2-7; D unresolved. The receptor's source is a man between 18 and 35 years old in good health. Some clones in this sample may be carry-over from other donors' samples. CDR3: CASSMTGSTTDF. DNA of the CDR3: TGTGCCAGCAGTATGACCGGGTCTACAACGGACTTC.